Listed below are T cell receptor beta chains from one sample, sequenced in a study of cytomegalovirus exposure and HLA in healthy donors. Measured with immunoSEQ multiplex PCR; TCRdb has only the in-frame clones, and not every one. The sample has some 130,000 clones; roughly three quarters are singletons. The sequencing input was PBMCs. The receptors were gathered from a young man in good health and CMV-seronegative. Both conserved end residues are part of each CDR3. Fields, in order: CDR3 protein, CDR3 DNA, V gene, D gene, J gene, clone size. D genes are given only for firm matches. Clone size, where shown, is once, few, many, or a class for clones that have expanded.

CASSLQGTGTEAFF | TGCGCCAGCAGCTTGCAGGGAACGGGCACTGAAGCTTTTTTT | TRBV5-1 | NA | TRBJ1-1 | NA
CASSSRHTSGELFF | TGTGCCAGCAGCAGCCGACACACTTCCGGGGAGCTGTTTTTT | TRBV5-6 | NA | TRBJ2-2 | once
CATGQNSGNTIYF | TGTGCCACCGGACAGAACTCTGGAAACACCATATATTTT | TRBV10-3 | NA | TRBJ1-3 | NA
CASSLAGVLTDTQYF | TGTGCCAGCAGCCTAGCGGGAGTCCTCACAGATACGCAGTATTTT | TRBV11-2 | TRBD2 | TRBJ2-3 | NA
CASSHPQRAYEQYF | TGCGCCAGCAGCCATCCCCAGCGCGCCTACGAGCAGTACTTC | TRBV4-1 | NA | TRBJ2-7 | NA
CASIGTYLSSYEQYF | TGTGCCAGCATTGGGACTTACCTAAGCTCCTACGAGCAGTACTTC | TRBV28 | NA | TRBJ2-7 | NA
CAISAGTYSYEQYF | TGTGCCATCAGTGCCGGGACATACTCCTACGAGCAGTACTTC | TRBV10-3 | NA | TRBJ2-7 | NA
CASSLTGPETQYF | TGTGCCAGCAGCTTAACGGGGCCCGAGACCCAGTACTTC | TRBV7-3 | NA | TRBJ2-5 | once
CSAARRREYNEQFF | TGCAGCGCCGCAAGGAGGCGGGAGTACAATGAGCAGTTCTTC | TRBV29-1 | TRBD2 | TRBJ2-1 | NA
CATSRDSDRSYNEQFF | TGTGCCACCAGCAGAGACTCGGACAGATCCTACAATGAGCAGTTCTTC | TRBV15 | NA | TRBJ2-1 | NA
CASSVLRTGGMNTEAFF | TGTGCCAGCAGCGTTCTTCGGACAGGTGGGATGAACACTGAAGCTTTCTTT | TRBV9 | TRBD1 | TRBJ1-1 | NA
CASSVPTSGTDTQYF | TGTGCCAGCAGTGTTCCTACTAGCGGCACAGATACGCAGTATTTT | TRBV6-1 | TRBD2 | TRBJ2-3 | NA
CASSVTGDGDNEQFF | TGTGCCAGCAGTGTGACGGGAGACGGCGACAATGAGCAGTTCTTC | TRBV6-4 | NA | TRBJ2-1 | few
CAWSEIASGSGDEQFF | TGTGCCTGGAGCGAAATAGCTAGCGGGAGTGGTGATGAGCAGTTCTTC | TRBV30 | TRBD2 | TRBJ2-1 | NA
CASSPDRVHEQYF | TGTGCCAGCAGCCCGGACAGGGTCCACGAGCAGTACTTC | TRBV11-2 | TRBD1 | TRBJ2-7 | few
CAWSRGNYEQYF | TGTGCCTGGAGTCGGGGAAATTACGAGCAGTACTTC | TRBV30 | NA | TRBJ2-7 | NA
CASSYNRGAYEQYF | TGTGCCAGCAGTTACAACAGGGGGGCCTACGAGCAGTACTTC | TRBV27 | TRBD1 | TRBJ2-7 | once
CASSLVSGRAPDFEQYF | TGTGCCAGCAGCTTGGTTAGCGGGAGGGCCCCAGATTTCGAGCAGTACTTC | TRBV5-8 | TRBD2 | TRBJ2-7 | few
CASSGGLPSGNTIYF | TGTGCCAGCAGTGGGGGACTGCCCTCTGGAAACACCATATATTTT | TRBV6-1 | NA | TRBJ1-3 | NA
CASSPGTPNTEAFF | TGTGCCAGCAGTCCCGGGACACCGAACACTGAAGCTTTCTTT | TRBV5-6 | NA | TRBJ1-1 | NA
CASSFAAGGYGYTF | TGTGCCAGCAGTTTCGCGGCAGGGGGTTATGGCTACACCTTC | TRBV28 | TRBD1 | TRBJ1-2 | few
CASSGMRLAGGETQYF | TGTGCCAGCAGTGGAATGAGACTAGCGGGAGGGGAGACCCAGTACTTC | TRBV2 | TRBD2 | TRBJ2-5 | NA
CAWSEEVISGRGTQYF | TGTGCCTGGAGTGAAGAGGTGATTAGCGGGAGGGGAACGCAGTATTTT | TRBV30 | TRBD2 | TRBJ2-3 | NA
CASSLSGTSGSPGELFF | TGTGCCAGCAGTTTATCCGGGACTAGCGGGAGTCCCGGGGAGCTGTTTTTT | TRBV27 | TRBD2 | TRBJ2-2 | NA
CASSLLAGSRETQYF | TGTGCCAGCAGTTTATTAGCGGGATCGCGGGAGACCCAGTACTTC | TRBV28 | TRBD2 | TRBJ2-5 | NA
CASSQGVRVLNTGELFF | TGCGCCAGCAGCCAAGGGGTCAGGGTGTTGAACACCGGGGAGCTGTTTTTT | TRBV4-1 | NA | TRBJ2-2 | few
CAISESGPIGSQYF | TGTGCCATCAGTGAGTCGGGTCCCATCGGGTCCCAGTACTTC | TRBV10-3 | NA | TRBJ2-5 | NA
CASSGTSGLDTQYF | TGTGCCAGCAGTGGGACTAGCGGGCTTGATACGCAGTATTTT | TRBV9 | TRBD2 | TRBJ2-3 | few
CASASAGAEGGELFF | TGTGCCAGCGCCTCTGCGGGAGCGGAAGGCGGGGAGCTGTTTTTT | TRBV27 | TRBD2 | TRBJ2-2 | NA
CASSVGGETQYF | TGTGCCAGCAGTGTGGGCGGGGAGACCCAGTACTTC | TRBV2 | NA | TRBJ2-5 | NA
CASSLRLAGVDEQFF | TGTGCCAGCAGCTTGCGGTTAGCGGGAGTCGATGAGCAGTTCTTC | TRBV5-4 | TRBD2 | TRBJ2-1 | NA
CASSFHSIDRGDYGYTF | TGCGCCAGCAGCTTCCATTCAATAGACAGGGGAGACTATGGCTACACCTTC | TRBV5-1 | TRBD1 | TRBJ1-2 | NA
CASSLYPPGYQETQYF | TGTGCCAGCAGCTTATATCCCCCCGGGTACCAAGAGACCCAGTACTTC | TRBV7-9 | NA | TRBJ2-5 | NA
CASSGGAGNTIYF | TGCGCCAGCAGCGGGGGGGCTGGAAACACCATATATTTT | TRBV5-1 | NA | TRBJ1-3 | NA
CASLVREQETQYF | TGTGCCAGCCTTGTTCGAGAACAAGAGACCCAGTACTTC | TRBV2 | NA | TRBJ2-5 | once
CASSLSSLSSYEQYF | TGTGCCAGCAGCTTGTCTTCCCTAAGCTCCTACGAGCAGTACTTC | TRBV5-4 | NA | TRBJ2-7 | once